Shown below are 14 T cell receptor beta chains from a single sample sequenced in a study of blood T cells in healthy people across ages. Through a sample-barcoded 5' primer and a J-beta primer mix, a second PCR was run for roughly 7 to 12 cycles. TCRdb reanalysed the 5' RACE reads using MiXCR and keeps one entry per CDR3 protein. The sample has around 710,000 distinct CDR3 sequences, more than 40% seen once. Sequencing used blood. These receptors were taken from a woman aged 60-70 years in good health.

V gene TRBV4-2 combines with J gene TRBJ2-1; 7 bases match TRBD2. J was trimmed by 7 bases and V by 6 bases; bases with no gene match: 9. CDR1 is LGHNA and CDR2 is YNFKEQ in the germline V gene. The CDR3 has 14 residues. Written as DNA, the CDR3 is TGTGCCAGCAGTTCTGGCGGGAGAGCGAATGAGCAGTTCTTC. It encodes CASSSGGRANEQFF.

The J gene is TRBJ2-4, the V gene TRBV20-1, with 8 bases that match TRBD1. The DNA end is more similar to TRBJ2-7, so the J call may be wrong. CDR1 is DFQATT, CDR2 SNEGSKA, per germline (reference sequence). CDR3 length: 14 amino acids. Here the CDR3 DNA reads TGCAGTGCTAGAGATTGGCAGGGGGCGGTCGAGCAGTACTTC. This translates into CSARDWQGAVEQYF.

V and J are TRBV9 and TRBJ2-5; possible D gene TRBD1, 6 bases. Germline V lookup: CDR1 SGDLS, CDR2 YYNGEE. V shed 8 bases and J shed 3 bases, with 17 bases lying between them. There are 14 residues in the CDR3. The CDR3 DNA reads TGTGCCAGTGGGGGCAGGGCACGGGAAGAGACCCAGTACTTC. Its protein is CASGGRAREETQYF. The variable domain in full, completed from reference TRBV9 and TRBJ2-5, reads DSGVTQTPKHLITATGQRVTLRCSPRSGDLSVYWYQQSLDQGLQFLIQYYNGEERAKGNILERFSAQQFPDLHSELNLSSLELGDSALYFCASGGRAREETQYFGPGTRLLVL.

CDR3 sequence reads: CASSPRDNPQETQYF. The CDR3 DNA sequence: TGTGCCAGCAGCCCCCGGGACAACCCCCAAGAGACCCAGTACTTC. The chain is built from TRBV9 and TRBJ2-5; D might be TRBD1 (6 bases). Per germline, CDR1 SGDLS and CDR2 YYNGEE. This CDR3 comprises 15 residues. The germline V and J ends were trimmed by 4 bases and 1 base, with 14 bases remaining between them.

This chain joins TRBV20-1 and TRBJ2-1; possibly TRBD2 for D (7 bases). The V end lost 5 bases, the J end lost 0 bases, and 17 bases lay between the germline ends. In germline, CDR1 is DFQATT, CDR2 SNEGSKA (reference sequence). This CDR3 is 16 amino acids long. The CDR3 DNA is TGCAGTGCTGGGGACATGGGGGGGAGCTCCTACAATGAGCAGTTCTTC. Translating it yields CSAGDMGGSSYNEQFF.

On this clonotype itself: A much larger clonotype is one base distant, so this may be a read error. The rearrangement links TRBV7-2 to TRBJ2-5, with D perhaps TRBD1 (7 bases). The V gene lost 8 bases and the J gene lost 7 bases, with 20 bases spanning the gap. The CDR3 covers 14 residues. Germline V gene sequence: CDR1 SGHTA, CDR2 FQGNSA. DNA for the CDR3: TGTGCCAGCGGCTCGACAGGGACGGAGGGGACCCAGTACTTC. Its translation is CASGSTGTEGTQYF. Together with reference TRBV7-2 and TRBJ2-5, the CDR3 gives the full variable domain: GAGVSQSPSNKVTEKGKDVELRCDPISGHTALYWYRQSLGQGLEFLIYFQGNSAPDKSGLPSDRFSAERTGGSVSTLTIQRTQQEDSAVYLCASGSTGTEGTQYFGPGTRLLVL.

This clonotype has at least ten counts. The CDR3 loop reads CASSLGSFYGYTF. CDR3 nucleotides: TGTGCCAGCAGCTTAGGCAGTTTCTATGGCTACACCTTC. The chain employs TRBV7-2 and TRBJ1-2; no clear D gene. Germline V lookup: CDR1 SGHTA, CDR2 FQGNSA. V was pared by 1 base and J by 4 bases, with 7 bases between. This CDR3 has 13 residues.

V and J are TRBV12-3 or TRBV12-4 and TRBJ2-1, with a tentative D call TRBD2 (5 bases). V was trimmed by 3 bases and J by 6 bases, leaving 12 bases between them. This CDR3 is built from 14 residues. The CDR3 loop reads CASSFLRSGNEQFF. DNA of the CDR3: TGTGCCAGCAGTTTCCTGCGCAGCGGCAATGAGCAGTTCTTC.

This clonotype has only a few counts. The chain is built from TRBV20-1 and TRBJ2-3; possibly TRBD2 for D (5 bases). Looked up from germline, CDR1 is DFQATT and CDR2 is SNEGSKA (reference sequence). Trimming stripped 5 bases from V and 1 base from J, with 10 bases between. The CDR3 is 13 amino acids. The CDR3 protein is CSAADGGTDTQYF. As DNA, the CDR3 is TGCAGTGCTGCAGACGGGGGCACAGATACGCAGTATTTT.

The chain couples TRBV6-5 to TRBJ2-2; 8 nucleotides match TRBD1. CDR3 length: 16 residues. The V segment lost 5 bases and the J segment 7 bases; nucleotides outside the gene matches: 12. The germline gives CDR1 MNHEY, CDR2 SVGAGI. DNA for the CDR3: TGTGCCAGCAGTCACTTCCAACCTGGGACAGGCGGGGAGCTGTTTTTT. It specifies CASSHFQPGTGGELFF.

The chain is built from TRBV19 and TRBJ1-2; no clear D. The germline gives CDR1 LNHDA, CDR2 SQIVND (reference sequence). V shed 8 bases and J shed 0 bases, with 7 bases lying between them. The CDR3 runs to 12 residues. In DNA, the CDR3 is TGTGCCAGTCGTCACACTAACTATGGCTACACCTTC. This sequence encodes CASRHTNYGYTF. The complete variable domain, with remaining parts taken from reference TRBV19 and TRBJ1-2, reads DGGITQSPKYLFRKEGQNVTLSCEQNLNHDAMYWYRQDPGQGLRLIYYSQIVNDFQKGDIAEGYSVSREKKESFPLTVTSAQKNPTAFYLCASRHTNYGYTFGSGTRLTVV.

This clonotype was observed a handful of times. The V call is TRBV15, the J call TRBJ1-6; a weak D match, TRBD1 (5 bases). The CDR3 is 14 amino acids. Germline-derived CDR1 and CDR2 are LNHNV and YYDKDF (reference sequence). V shed 4 bases and J shed 7 bases, with 11 bases lying between them. The CDR3 protein is CATSTGTENSPLHF. For the CDR3, the DNA is TGTGCCACCAGCACCGGGACTGAAAATTCACCCCTCCACTTT. Supplemented by reference TRBV15 and TRBJ1-6, the full variable domain reads DAMVIQNPRYQVTQFGKPVTLSCSQTLNHNVMYWYQQKSSQAPKLLFHYYDKDFNNEADTPDNFQSRRPNTSFCFLDIRSPGLGDTAMYLCATSTGTENSPLHFGNGTRLTVT.

There are many counts of this clonotype. The V call is TRBV6-1, the J call TRBJ2-3, with D possibly called TRBD1 or TRBD2 (5 bases each). The length of the CDR3 is 15 residues. Trimming stripped 11 bases from V and 2 bases from J, with 20 bases between. From germline, CDR1 is MNHNS and CDR2 SASEGT. The CDR3 sequence: CASSEGKLYTDTQYF. The CDR3 nucleotides are TGTGCCTCGAGCGAGGGGAAACTCTACACAGATACGCAGTATTTT.

This clonotype has ten or more counts. A much larger clone differs by one base, so this may be a read error. This chain uses TRBV6-4 with TRBJ2-1; possibly TRBD2 for D (6 bases). The J call may be faulty, since TRBJ2-7 better matches the DNA end. The CDR3 covers 16 residues. CDR1 is MRHNA, CDR2 SNTAGT, per germline. The CDR3 region has the DNA TGTGCCAGCAGTGAGCGCCCGGGGGAGTCCTACAATGAGCAGTACTTC. Its protein is CASSERPGESYNEQYF.